This T cell receptor (beta chain) is from a study of T cell responses to AZD1222 COVID-19 vaccine. TCRdb's table, derived via immunoSEQ multiplex PCR, lists solely in-frame clones and lacks some. The sample holds 90,000 to 100,000 clones, roughly 90% seen once. The CDR3 covers 15 residues. V lost 10 bases and J lost 7, with 23 bases in between. Germline-derived CDR1 and CDR2 are SGHTA and FQGTGA. The sequenced sample was peripheral blood, obtained on day 0 of AZD1222 vaccination. The TCR sequence derives from an adult in good health. The V gene is TRBV7-3, the J gene TRBJ1-5; D unclear. The CDR3 bases are TGTGCCACCGAACCCGGCCCGACCTTACGGCAGCCCCAGCATTTT. The encoded protein is CATEPGPTLRQPQHF.